This TCR beta chain derives from a study of blood T cell repertoires in COVID-19. V gave up 9 bases and J gave up 5 bases, with 17 bases separating them. The CDR3 consists of 13 residues. The germline V gene encodes CDR1 LNHDA and CDR2 SQIVND (reference sequence). Some clones are missing from TCRdb's copy, which holds only in-frame ones; the method was immunoSEQ multiplex PCR. The sample yields around 470,000 clones, roughly nine tenths seen once. The specimen was peripheral blood. This TCR came from a young man with COVID-19, enrolled during active disease. V gene TRBV19 combines with J gene TRBJ2-7; maybe TRBD1 (6 bases). CDR3 bases: TGTGCCAGGGAGGACAGAAGCTTTGACGAGCAGTACTTC. Its translation: CAREDRSFDEQYF.